One sample yielded the 29 T cell receptor beta chains listed below, sequenced in a study of CD8 T cells in Susac syndrome. Random hexamers were used to reverse transcribe an amount of about 0.45 to 1 ug RNA. Via MiXCR, TCRdb re-called the immunoSEQ multiplex PCR reads, giving one row per CDR3 protein. The sample comprises some 68,000 distinct CDR3 sequences, around 93% of which are singletons, and roughly 0.16% rests with the top ten. Material: CD4+ T cells from PBMCs. The receptors stem from a human donor with Susac syndrome.

The CDR3 protein is CASSYGPNYEQYF. As DNA, the CDR3 is TGTGCCAGCAGCTACGGACCGAACTACGAGCAGTACTTC. The chain carries TRBV7-2 and TRBJ2-7; no clear D. The V gene lost 4 bases and the J gene lost 3 bases, with 10 bases spanning the gap. The CDR3 has 13 residues. CDR1 is SGHTA, CDR2 FQGNSA, per germline.

The chain carries TRBV7-9 and TRBJ2-7; D ambiguous. The CDR3 contains 12 residues. V lost 2 bases to trimming and J lost 4 bases, with 6 bases between them. Germline V gene data show CDR1 as SEHNR and CDR2 as FQNEAQ (reference sequence). CDR3 coding DNA: TGTGCCAGCAGCTTAATAAATTACGAGCAGTACTTC. This translates into CASSLINYEQYF.

The V call is TRBV7-2, the J call TRBJ1-1; D call uncertain. Deletions cut 5 bases from V and 6 bases from J, with 13 bases between. The CDR3 consists of 13 residues. Germline V lookup: CDR1 SGHTA, CDR2 FQGNSA. The CDR3 sequence is CASSPFRSAEAFF. Here the CDR3 DNA reads TGTGCCAGCAGCCCGTTTAGGTCTGCTGAAGCTTTCTTT.

V and J are TRBV25-1 and TRBJ2-7; a possible D gene is TRBD1 (5 bases). The CDR3 has 14 residues. Looked up from germline, CDR1 is MGHDK and CDR2 is SYGVNS. Trimming removed 5 bases at V and 6 bases at J, with 17 bases between. CDR3 protein: CASSLMGRDVEQYF. As DNA, the CDR3 is TGTGCCAGCAGTCTTATGGGGCGCGACGTCGAGCAGTACTTC.

The CDR3 here is CASSSGRDTQYF. The CDR3 region has the DNA TGTGCCAGCAGTTCGGGGAGAGATACGCAGTATTTT. This chain connects TRBV12-3 or TRBV12-4 to TRBJ2-3; D may be TRBD2 (5 bases). V was clipped by 4 bases and J by 5 bases, with 7 bases between them. The CDR3 spans 12 residues.

V and J are TRBV29-1 and TRBJ1-2; no reliable D call. Trimming took off 4 bases at V and 2 bases at J, with 11 bases between the two ends. CDR3 length: 13 amino acids. CDR1 and CDR2 from the germline V gene are SQVTM and ANQGSEA. CDR3 protein: CSVGKGANYGYTF. DNA for the CDR3: TGCAGCGTTGGGAAGGGAGCCAACTATGGCTACACCTTC.

The chain has TRBV3-1 and TRBJ1-1; unclear D gene. Between the trimmed V and J ends, which lost 7 bases and 4 bases, there was a span of 7 bases. The germline CDR1 and CDR2 sequences are LGHDT and YNNKEL (reference sequence). The CDR3 is made up of 11 amino acids. DNA for the CDR3: TGTGCCAGCACGGGGTCCACTGAAGCTTTCTTT. As protein: CASTGSTEAFF. Complete variable domain (other parts from reference TRBV3-1 and TRBJ1-1): DTAVSQTPKYLVTQMGNDKSIKCEQNLGHDTMYWYKQDSKKFLKIMFSYNNKELIINETVPNRFSPKSPDKAHLNLHINSLELGDSAVYFCASTGSTEAFFGQGTRLTVV.

The chain uses TRBV7-2 and TRBJ1-2; D possibly corresponds to TRBD1 (5 bases). Germline CDR1 is SGHTA and CDR2 is FQGNSA. V was shortened by 5 bases and J by 4 bases, with 14 bases between the two germline ends. This CDR3 is 14 amino acids long. CDR3 sequence (DNA): TGTGCCAGCAGCCCACAACGGGGGAGCTATGGCTACACCTTC. Its translation is CASSPQRGSYGYTF.

The V and J genes are TRBV14 and TRBJ2-1; D unclear. Per the germline V gene, CDR1 is SGHDN and CDR2 is FVKESK. This CDR3 is 13 amino acids long. V was shortened by 1 base and J by 9 bases, with 10 bases between the two germline ends. The CDR3 nucleotides read TGTGCCAGCAGCCAAGTAATGGTCGCTGAGCAGTTCTTC. This translates into CASSQVMVAEQFF.

The V gene is TRBV6-6, the J gene TRBJ2-3; no reliable D call. V was cut by 6 bases and J by 2 bases, with 12 bases left in between. CDR1 is MNHNY, CDR2 SVGAGI, per germline (reference sequence). The CDR3 runs 14 residues. CDR3 residues: CASSPDRFTDTQYF. The CDR3 DNA reads TGTGCCAGCAGCCCGGACCGATTCACAGATACGCAGTATTTT.

In nucleotides, the CDR3 is TGTGCCAGCAGTTACGGCCCGGGTACGAACACCGGGGAGCTGTTTTTT. Amino acid sequence: CASSYGPGTNTGELFF. The chain recombines TRBV6-2 or TRBV6-3 with TRBJ2-2; D gene ambiguous. Looked up from germline, CDR1 is MNHEY and CDR2 is SVGEGT. The CDR3 loop spans 16 amino acids. V shed 2 bases and J shed 0 bases, with 10 bases lying between them.

The gene calls are TRBV14 and TRBJ2-5; 9 nucleotides agree with TRBD2. After removal of 2 bases from V and 5 bases from J, the junction contained 9 bases not matched to a gene. Germline V gives CDR1 SGHDN, CDR2 FVKESK. This CDR3 contains 16 residues. As DNA, the CDR3 is TGTGCCAGCAGCCAACTAGCGGGGCTTCTCAGGGAGACCCAGTACTTC. Amino acid sequence: CASSQLAGLLRETQYF.

This chain connects TRBV6-5 to TRBJ1-5; a weak D match, TRBD1 (5 bases). Between the trimmed V and J ends, which lost 5 bases and 5 bases, there was a span of 16 bases. The CDR3 contains 15 residues. Germline V gene lookup returns CDR1 MNHEY and CDR2 SVGAGI. CDR3 residues: CASSPEGAAHQPQHF. The CDR3 coding sequence is TGTGCCAGCAGTCCGGAAGGGGCAGCTCATCAGCCCCAGCATTTT.

This chain connects TRBV4-3 to TRBJ2-2; no clear D gene. V was cut by 0 bases and J by 5 bases, with 7 bases left in between. The CDR3 runs to 14 residues. The germline CDR1 and CDR2 sequences are LGHNA and YSLEER. Here the CDR3 DNA reads TGCGCCAGCAGCCAAGATAGTGATACCGGGGAGCTGTTTTTT. Translation gives CASSQDSDTGELFF.

The chain has TRBV4-2 and TRBJ1-6, with D possibly matching TRBD1 (6 bases). This CDR3 contains 17 residues. Trimming left V 1 base short and J 7 bases short, with 17 bases between. Germline V gene sequence: CDR1 LGHNA, CDR2 YNFKEQ. The CDR3 DNA reads TGTGCCAGCAGCCAAGTGATCGGGGGGCAGGGGAATTCACCCCTCCACTTT. It codes for CASSQVIGGQGNSPLHF.

This chain connects TRBV6-5 to TRBJ1-1; TRBD1 matches 9 bases. The germline V gene has CDR1 MNHEY and CDR2 SVGAGI. The J segment lost 2 bases and the V segment lost 2 bases, leaving 3 bases of the junction unmatched. This CDR3 is 15 amino acids long. The CDR3 loop reads CASSYDRGVNTEAFF. In DNA, the CDR3 is TGTGCCAGCAGTTACGACAGGGGGGTCAACACTGAAGCTTTCTTT.

The CDR3 DNA sequence: TGCAGTGCTATAACTAGCGGGGGTCACGAGCAGTACTTC. It yields the protein CSAITSGGHEQYF. This sequence joins TRBV20-1 and TRBJ2-7; 11 bases agree with TRBD2. Losses at the gene ends were 4 bases for V and 5 bases for J; bases not matched to a gene: 4. Germline CDR1 and CDR2: DFQATT and SNEGSKA (reference sequence). The CDR3 covers 13 residues.

The chain combines TRBV25-1 with TRBJ1-2; TRBD1 matches at 7 bases. Germline CDR1 and CDR2: MGHDK and SYGVNS. The CDR3 sequence is 15 residues long. The J segment lost 3 bases and the V segment lost 4 bases, leaving 8 bases of the junction unmatched. The CDR3 coding sequence is TGTGCCAGCAGTGGGGCAAACAGGGGAGACTATGGCTACACCTTC. This codes for CASSGANRGDYGYTF.

V gene TRBV4-2 combines with J gene TRBJ2-2; perhaps TRBD1 as D (6 bases). Trimming removed 4 bases from V and 3 bases from J, with 12 bases in between. Germline CDR1 LGHNA, CDR2 YNFKEQ. The CDR3 runs 15 residues. The CDR3 loop reads CASSPQDRDTGELFF. For the CDR3, the DNA is TGTGCCAGCAGCCCTCAGGACAGAGACACCGGGGAGCTGTTTTTT.

The rearrangement links TRBV23-1 to TRBJ2-4, with a tentative D call TRBD2 (6 bases). TRBV23-1 is sorted into the ORF group, with uncertain function. V shed 3 bases and J shed 4 bases, with 22 bases lying between them. The CDR3 has 18 residues. CDR3 loop: CASSQPGLQVWEKNIQYF. The DNA of the CDR3 is TGCGCCAGCAGTCAGCCCGGACTACAAGTTTGGGAAAAAAACATTCAGTACTTC.

V gene TRBV6-2 or TRBV6-3 combines with J gene TRBJ2-7; possible D gene TRBD1, 6 bases. The length of the CDR3 is 13 residues. V was trimmed by 5 bases and J by 1 base, leaving 9 bases between them. Germline values: CDR1 MNHEY, CDR2 SVGEGT. The CDR3, as DNA: TGTGCCAGCAGTACGGACAGTTCCTACGAGCAGTACTTC. Protein product: CASSTDSSYEQYF.

This clonotype was recorded once. V is TRBV7-2 and J is TRBJ1-3, with a weak D call TRBD1 (5 bases). This CDR3 is built from 14 residues. From germline, CDR1 is SGHTA and CDR2 FQGNSA. V lost 3 bases to trimming and J lost 4 bases, with 10 bases between them. This CDR3 is CASSLPKGGNTIYF. CDR3 in DNA: TGTGCCAGCAGCTTGCCCAAGGGGGGAAACACCATATATTTT.

About this clonotype itself: At one end the junction does not follow the germline gene, possibly because of a read error. This sequence joins TRBV2 and TRBJ1-4; D is unclear. The CDR3 contains 13 residues. The germline CDR1 and CDR2 sequences are SNHLY and FYNNEI. The CDR3 nucleotides are TGTGCCACCAGTGGGGTTTCTAATGAAAAACTGTTTTTT. It specifies CATSGVSNEKLFF.

The chain carries TRBV6-1 and TRBJ1-2, with a possible D match to TRBD1 (6 bases). The CDR3 has 14 residues. Trimming left V 2 bases short and J 4 bases short, with 11 bases between. The V gene's germline CDR1 is MNHNS and CDR2 SASEGT. CDR3 nucleotides: TGTGCCAGCAGTGAATGGGGGCGCGGCTATGGCTACACCTTC. Its protein product is CASSEWGRGYGYTF.

This clonotype has a handful of counts. V is TRBV18 and J is TRBJ2-1; TRBD1 aligns across 8 bases. The CDR3 contains 13 residues. Per germline, CDR1 KGHSH and CDR2 LQKENI. V dropped 5 bases and J dropped 6; count of bases not matched to a gene: 3. The CDR3 protein is CASSSGQGNEQFF. The CDR3 DNA reads as TGTGCCAGCTCATCAGGACAGGGCAATGAGCAGTTCTTC.

V is TRBV20-1 and J is TRBJ2-7, with D hard to call. Trimming left V 2 bases short and J 8 bases short, with 10 bases between. The CDR3 extends over 11 amino acids. Germline V gives CDR1 DFQATT, CDR2 SNEGSKA (reference sequence). The chain's CDR3 is CSARQAEKQYF. CDR3 nucleotide sequence: TGCAGTGCTAGACAAGCAGAGAAGCAGTACTTC.

The chain joins TRBV5-1 to TRBJ2-3; 10 positions agree with TRBD1. V trimming: 3 bases; J trimming: 4 bases; junction bases outside the gene matches: 5. Germline assignment: CDR1 SGHRS and CDR2 YFSETQ. The length of the CDR3 is 15 residues. This chain's CDR3 is CASSWGQGLADTQYF. The CDR3 bases are TGCGCCAGCAGCTGGGGACAGGGGTTGGCAGATACGCAGTATTTT.

This clonotype has a single count. V usage is TRBV3-1 and J usage is TRBJ2-7; 7 nucleotides match TRBD2. This CDR3 is built from 16 residues. V lost 4 bases to trimming and J lost 1 base; unmatched junction nucleotides: 10. Germline V lookup: CDR1 LGHDT, CDR2 YNNKEL (reference sequence). CDR3 residues: CASSPQSQRGSYEQYF. CDR3 nucleotides: TGTGCCAGCAGCCCTCAGTCCCAGCGGGGATCCTACGAGCAGTACTTC.

CDR3 loop: CASRTIQGRAGELFF. CDR3 bases: TGTGCCAGCAGGACGATACAGGGGAGGGCCGGGGAGCTGTTTTTT. The V and J genes are TRBV2 and TRBJ2-2; either TRBD1 or TRBD2 may fit D (7 bases each). Trimming took off 6 bases at V and 6 bases at J, with 17 bases between the two ends. This CDR3 has 15 amino acids. Germline CDR1 and CDR2: SNHLY and FYNNEI.